This TCR beta chain emerged from a study of cytomegalovirus exposure and HLA in healthy donors. V was shortened by 1 base and J by 10 bases, with 11 bases between the two germline ends. CDR3 length: 14 residues. From germline, CDR1 is SEHNR and CDR2 FQNEAQ (reference sequence). This PCR relied on a set of 60 Vbeta primers and 13 Jbeta primers. The assay was immunoSEQ multiplex PCR, and TCRdb's table has in-frame clones only and misses some. The data contain 90,000 to 110,000 clones, 75% to 90% of them singletons. The chain employs TRBV7-9 and TRBJ1-6; the D gene is possibly TRBD1 (5 bases). Material for sequencing was PBMCs. This sequence originates from a man aged 25 to 40 in good health and CMV-seropositive. The CDR3 spells CASSLDWGLSPLHF. The CDR3 region has the DNA TGTGCCAGCAGCTTAGATTGGGGCCTATCACCCCTCCACTTT.